The T cell receptor (beta chain) described here comes from a study of CD8 T cells in ankylosing spondylitis. The ends were cut back, 6 bases at V and 3 bases at J, with 16 bases in the middle. The CDR3 covers 14 residues. Germline values: CDR1 DFQATT, CDR2 SNEGSKA (reference sequence). TCRdb re-derived calls from the 5' RACE reads in MiXCR, one entry per CDR3 protein. The sample has roughly 280,000 distinct CDR3 sequences, 20% seen once. This clonotype originated in a male donor with ankylosing spondylitis or in good health (not recorded which). The sequenced sample was blood, either unsorted or a sorted T cell fraction (not recorded which). The chain has TRBV20-1 and TRBJ2-3, with D possibly being TRBD2 (7 bases). The CDR3 sequence is CSALLGGATDTQYF. In nucleotides, the CDR3 is TGCAGTGCCCTACTGGGGGGGGCTACAGATACGCAGTATTTT.